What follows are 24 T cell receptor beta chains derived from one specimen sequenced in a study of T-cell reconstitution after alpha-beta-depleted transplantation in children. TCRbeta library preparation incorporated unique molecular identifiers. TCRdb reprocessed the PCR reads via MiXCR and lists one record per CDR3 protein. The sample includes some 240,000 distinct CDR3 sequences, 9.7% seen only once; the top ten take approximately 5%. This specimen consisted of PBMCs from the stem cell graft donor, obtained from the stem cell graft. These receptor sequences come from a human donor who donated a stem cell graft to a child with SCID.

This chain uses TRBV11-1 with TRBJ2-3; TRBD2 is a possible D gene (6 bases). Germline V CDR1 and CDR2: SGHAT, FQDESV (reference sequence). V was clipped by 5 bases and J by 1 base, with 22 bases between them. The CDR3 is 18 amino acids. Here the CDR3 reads CASSLGRDALRGTDTQYF. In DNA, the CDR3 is TGTGCCAGCAGCCTCGGGAGAGACGCGCTTAGAGGCACAGATACGCAGTATTTT.

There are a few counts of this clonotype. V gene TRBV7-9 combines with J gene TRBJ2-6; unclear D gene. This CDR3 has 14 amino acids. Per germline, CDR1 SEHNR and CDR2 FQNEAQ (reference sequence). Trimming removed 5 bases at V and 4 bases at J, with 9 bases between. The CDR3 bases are TGTGCCAGCAGCCCTGTTCGGGGGGCCAACGTCCTGACTTTC. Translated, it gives CASSPVRGANVLTF.

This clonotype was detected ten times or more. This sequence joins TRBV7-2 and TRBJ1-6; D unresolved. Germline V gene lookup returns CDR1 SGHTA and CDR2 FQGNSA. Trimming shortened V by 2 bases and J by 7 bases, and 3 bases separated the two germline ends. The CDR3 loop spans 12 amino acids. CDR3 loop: CASSLRNSPLHF. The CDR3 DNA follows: TGTGCCAGCAGCTTACGGAATTCACCCCTCCACTTT.

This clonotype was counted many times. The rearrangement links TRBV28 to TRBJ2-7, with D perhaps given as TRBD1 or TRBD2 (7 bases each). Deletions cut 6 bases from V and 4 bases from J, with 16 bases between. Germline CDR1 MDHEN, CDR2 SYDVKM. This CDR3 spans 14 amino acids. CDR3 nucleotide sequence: TGTGCCAGCAGCGCCAGGGGGGGGCCGTACGAGCAGTACTTC. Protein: CASSARGGPYEQYF.

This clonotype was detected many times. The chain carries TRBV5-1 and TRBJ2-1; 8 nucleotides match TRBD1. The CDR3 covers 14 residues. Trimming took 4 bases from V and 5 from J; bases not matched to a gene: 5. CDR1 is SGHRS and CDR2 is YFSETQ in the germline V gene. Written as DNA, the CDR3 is TGCGCCAGCAGCGACCCGGGACAGGACAATGAGCAGTTCTTC. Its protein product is CASSDPGQDNEQFF. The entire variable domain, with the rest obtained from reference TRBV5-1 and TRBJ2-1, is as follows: KAGVTQTPRYLIKTRGQQVTLSCSPISGHRSVSWYQQTPGQGLQFLFEYFSETQRNKGNFPGRFSGRQFSNSRSEMNVSTLELGDSALYLCASSDPGQDNEQFFGPGTRLTVL.

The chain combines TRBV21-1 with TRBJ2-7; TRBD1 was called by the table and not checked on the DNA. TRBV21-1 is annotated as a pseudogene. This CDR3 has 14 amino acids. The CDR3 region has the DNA TGTGCCAGCACCAACAGGGCACAGACCTACGAGCAGTACTTC. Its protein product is CASTNRAQTYEQYF.

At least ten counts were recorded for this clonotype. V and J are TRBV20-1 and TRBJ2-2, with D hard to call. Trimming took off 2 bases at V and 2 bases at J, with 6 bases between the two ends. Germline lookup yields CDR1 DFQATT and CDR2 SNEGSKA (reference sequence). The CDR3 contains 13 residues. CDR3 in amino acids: CSARHGNTGELFF. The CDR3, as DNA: TGCAGTGCTAGACACGGCAACACCGGGGAGCTGTTTTTT.

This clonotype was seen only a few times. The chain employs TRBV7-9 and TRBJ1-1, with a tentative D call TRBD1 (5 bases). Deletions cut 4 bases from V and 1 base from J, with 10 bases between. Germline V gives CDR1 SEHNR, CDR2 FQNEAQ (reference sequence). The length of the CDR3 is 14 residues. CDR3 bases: TGTGCCAGCAGCTCGGGACGATGGAACACTGAAGCTTTCTTT. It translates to CASSSGRWNTEAFF.

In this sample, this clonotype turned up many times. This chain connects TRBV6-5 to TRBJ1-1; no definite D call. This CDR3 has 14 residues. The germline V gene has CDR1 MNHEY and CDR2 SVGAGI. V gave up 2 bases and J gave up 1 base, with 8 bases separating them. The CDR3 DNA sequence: TGTGCCAGCAGTTACCAGACATCGAACACTGAAGCTTTCTTT. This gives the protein CASSYQTSNTEAFF.

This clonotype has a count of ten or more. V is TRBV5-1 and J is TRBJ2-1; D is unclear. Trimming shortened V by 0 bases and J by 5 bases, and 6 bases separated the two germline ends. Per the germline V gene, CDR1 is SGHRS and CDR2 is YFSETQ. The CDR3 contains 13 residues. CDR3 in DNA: TGCGCCAGCAGCTTGGTGCCGGACAATGAGCAGTTCTTC. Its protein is CASSLVPDNEQFF.

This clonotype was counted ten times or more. The CDR3 DNA reads TGTGCCAGCAGCGTAGTGCGGGGGGTCGACACCGGGGAGCTGTTTTTT. This codes for CASSVVRGVDTGELFF. The chain has TRBV9 and TRBJ2-2; TRBD2 matches at 8 bases. Losses at the gene ends were 0 bases for V and 3 bases for J; bases not matched to a gene: 4. This CDR3 is 16 amino acids long. Germline loops: CDR1 SGDLS, CDR2 YYNGEE.

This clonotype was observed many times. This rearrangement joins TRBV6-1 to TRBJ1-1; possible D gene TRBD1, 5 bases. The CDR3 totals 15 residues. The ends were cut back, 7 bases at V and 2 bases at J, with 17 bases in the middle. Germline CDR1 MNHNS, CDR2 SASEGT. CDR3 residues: CASTKGNGLNTEAFF. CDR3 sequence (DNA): TGTGCCAGCACCAAGGGGAACGGGCTTAACACTGAAGCTTTCTTT.

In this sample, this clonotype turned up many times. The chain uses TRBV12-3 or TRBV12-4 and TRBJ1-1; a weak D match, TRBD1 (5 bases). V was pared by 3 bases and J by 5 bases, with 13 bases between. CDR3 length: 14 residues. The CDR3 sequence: CASSFGTEETEAFF. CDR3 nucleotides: TGTGCCAGCAGTTTCGGGACCGAAGAAACTGAAGCTTTCTTT.

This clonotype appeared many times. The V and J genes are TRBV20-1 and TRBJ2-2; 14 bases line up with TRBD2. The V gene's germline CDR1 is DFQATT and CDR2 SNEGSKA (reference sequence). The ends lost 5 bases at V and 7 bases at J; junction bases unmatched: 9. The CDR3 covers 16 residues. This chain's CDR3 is CSARPGTSGGDGELFF. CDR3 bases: TGCAGTGCTCGACCGGGGACTAGCGGGGGAGACGGGGAGCTGTTTTTT.

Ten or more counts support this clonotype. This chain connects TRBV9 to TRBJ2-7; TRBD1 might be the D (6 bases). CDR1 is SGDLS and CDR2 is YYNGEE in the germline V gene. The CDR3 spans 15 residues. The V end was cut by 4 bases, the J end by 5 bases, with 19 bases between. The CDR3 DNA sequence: TGTGCCAGCAGCCCCCCACCGGGACATAAACACGAGCAGTACTTC. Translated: CASSPPPGHKHEQYF.

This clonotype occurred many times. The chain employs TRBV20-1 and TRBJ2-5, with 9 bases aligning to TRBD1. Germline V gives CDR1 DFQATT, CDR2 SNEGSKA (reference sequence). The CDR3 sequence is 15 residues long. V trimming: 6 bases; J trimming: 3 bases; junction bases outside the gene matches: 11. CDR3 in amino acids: CSAIPYRGREETQYF. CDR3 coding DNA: TGCAGTGCCATACCCTACAGGGGGCGGGAAGAGACCCAGTACTTC.

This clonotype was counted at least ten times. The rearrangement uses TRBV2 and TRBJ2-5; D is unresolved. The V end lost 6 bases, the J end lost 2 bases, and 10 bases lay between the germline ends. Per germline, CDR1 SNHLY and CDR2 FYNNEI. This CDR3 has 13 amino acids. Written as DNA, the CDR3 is TGTGCCAGCAGCGCTCGGCAGCAAGAGACCCAGTACTTC. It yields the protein CASSARQQETQYF.

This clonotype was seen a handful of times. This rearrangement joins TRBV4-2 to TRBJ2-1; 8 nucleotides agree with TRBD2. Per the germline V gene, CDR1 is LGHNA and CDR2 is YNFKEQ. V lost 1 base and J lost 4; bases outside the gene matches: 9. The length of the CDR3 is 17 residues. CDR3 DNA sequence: TGTGCCAGCAGCCAAGCCGCGGGTAGCGGGGTGTACAATGAGCAGTTCTTC. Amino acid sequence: CASSQAAGSGVYNEQFF.

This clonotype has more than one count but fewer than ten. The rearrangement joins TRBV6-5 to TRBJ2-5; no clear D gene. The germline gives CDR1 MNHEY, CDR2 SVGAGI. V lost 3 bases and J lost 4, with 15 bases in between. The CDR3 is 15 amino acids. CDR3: CASSYRQDLPETQYF. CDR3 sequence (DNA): TGTGCCAGCAGTTATCGGCAGGACCTACCAGAGACCCAGTACTTC.

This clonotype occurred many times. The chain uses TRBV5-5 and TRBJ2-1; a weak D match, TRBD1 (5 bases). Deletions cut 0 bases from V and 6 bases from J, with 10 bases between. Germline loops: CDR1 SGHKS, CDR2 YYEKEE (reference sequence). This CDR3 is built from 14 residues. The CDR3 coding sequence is TGTGCCAGCAGCTTGGTTGGGGCAGCCAATGAGCAGTTCTTC. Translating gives CASSLVGAANEQFF.

The CDR3 nucleotides are TGTGCCAGCAGCTACGCAACCGGGACCTTCAGGGAGACCCAGTACTTC. It yields the protein CASSYATGTFRETQYF. The V gene is TRBV7-8, the J gene TRBJ2-5; D is perhaps TRBD1 or TRBD2 (5 bases each). Germline CDR1 reads SGHVS; CDR2 reads FQNEAQ. Trimming removed 4 bases from V and 5 bases from J, with 20 bases in between. The CDR3 contains 16 residues.

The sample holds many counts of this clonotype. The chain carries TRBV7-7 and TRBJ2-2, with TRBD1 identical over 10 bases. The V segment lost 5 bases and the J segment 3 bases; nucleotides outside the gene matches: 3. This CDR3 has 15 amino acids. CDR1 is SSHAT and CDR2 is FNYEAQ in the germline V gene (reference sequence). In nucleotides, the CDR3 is TGTGCCAGCAGCGTCGACAGGGGGCACACCGGGGAGCTGTTTTTT. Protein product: CASSVDRGHTGELFF.

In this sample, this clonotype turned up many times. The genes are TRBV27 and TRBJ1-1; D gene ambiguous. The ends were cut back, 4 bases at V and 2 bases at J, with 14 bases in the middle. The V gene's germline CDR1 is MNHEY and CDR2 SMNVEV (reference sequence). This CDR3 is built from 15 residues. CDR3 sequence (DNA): TGTGCCAGCAGTTCCGTCCGCGGAGGTAACACTGAAGCTTTCTTT. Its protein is CASSSVRGGNTEAFF.

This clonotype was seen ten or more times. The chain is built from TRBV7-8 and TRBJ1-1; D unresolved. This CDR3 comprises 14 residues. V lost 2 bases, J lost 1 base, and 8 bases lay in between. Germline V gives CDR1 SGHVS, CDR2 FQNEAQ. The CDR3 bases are TGTGCCAGCAGCTTATTATGGCCGAACACTGAAGCTTTCTTT. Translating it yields CASSLLWPNTEAFF.